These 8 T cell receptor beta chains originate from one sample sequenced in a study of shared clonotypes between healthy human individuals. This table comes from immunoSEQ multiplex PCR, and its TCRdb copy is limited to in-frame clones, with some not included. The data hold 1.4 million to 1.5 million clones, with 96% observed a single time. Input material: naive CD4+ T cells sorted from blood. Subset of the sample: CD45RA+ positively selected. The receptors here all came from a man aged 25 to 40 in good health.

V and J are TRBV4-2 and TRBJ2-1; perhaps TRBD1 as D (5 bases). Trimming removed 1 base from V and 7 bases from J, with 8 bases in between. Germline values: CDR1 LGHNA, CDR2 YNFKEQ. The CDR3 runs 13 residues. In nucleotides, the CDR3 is TGTGCCAGCAGCCAAGTACAGGCTAATGAGCAGTTCTTC. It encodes CASSQVQANEQFF.

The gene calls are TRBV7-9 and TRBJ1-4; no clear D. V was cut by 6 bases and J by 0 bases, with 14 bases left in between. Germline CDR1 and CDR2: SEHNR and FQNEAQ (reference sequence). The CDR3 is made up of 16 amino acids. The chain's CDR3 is CASRSLVPATNEKLFF. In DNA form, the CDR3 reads TGTGCCAGCAGATCGCTAGTCCCTGCAACTAATGAAAAACTGTTTTTT.

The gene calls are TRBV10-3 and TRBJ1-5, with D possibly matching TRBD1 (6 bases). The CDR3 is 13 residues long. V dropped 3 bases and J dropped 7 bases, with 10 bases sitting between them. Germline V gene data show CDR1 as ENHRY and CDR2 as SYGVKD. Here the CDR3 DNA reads TGTGCCATCAGTGACAGGGGAGGGCAGCCCCAGCATTTT. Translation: CAISDRGGQPQHF.

CDR3 bases: TGTGCCAGCAGCCCGACCGGGGGAGGGTACACCGGGGAGCTGTTTTTT. It codes for CASSPTGGGYTGELFF. The V gene is TRBV7-2, the J gene TRBJ2-2; 7 positions agree with TRBD2. This CDR3 has 16 amino acids. The germline V gene encodes CDR1 SGHTA and CDR2 FQGNSA. With V trimmed by 5 bases and J by 3 bases, 9 bases remained unmatched. Based on the CDR3 plus reference TRBV7-2 and TRBJ2-2, the full variable domain is GAGVSQSPSNKVTEKGKDVELRCDPISGHTALYWYRQSLGQGLEFLIYFQGNSAPDKSGLPSDRFSAERTGGSVSTLTIQRTQQEDSAVYLCASSPTGGGYTGELFFGEGSRLTVL.

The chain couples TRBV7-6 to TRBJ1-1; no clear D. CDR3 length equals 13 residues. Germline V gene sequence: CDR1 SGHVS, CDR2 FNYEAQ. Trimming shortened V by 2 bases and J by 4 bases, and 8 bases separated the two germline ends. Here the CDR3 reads CASSLNVGTEAFF. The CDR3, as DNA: TGTGCCAGCAGCTTAAATGTGGGCACTGAAGCTTTCTTT. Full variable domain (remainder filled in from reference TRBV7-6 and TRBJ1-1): GAGVSQSPRYKVTKRGQDVALRCDPISGHVSLYWYRQALGQGPEFLTYFNYEAQQDKSGLPNDRFSAERPEGSISTLTIQRTEQRDSAMYRCASSLNVGTEAFFGQGTRLTVV.

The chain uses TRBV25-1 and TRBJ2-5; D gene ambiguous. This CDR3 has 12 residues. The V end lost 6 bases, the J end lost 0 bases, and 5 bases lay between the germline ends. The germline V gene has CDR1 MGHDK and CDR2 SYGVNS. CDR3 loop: CASSINQETQYF. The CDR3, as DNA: TGTGCCAGCAGCATAAACCAAGAGACCCAGTACTTC. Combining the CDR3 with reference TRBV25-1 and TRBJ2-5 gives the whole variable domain EADIYQTPRYLVIGTGKKITLECSQTMGHDKMYWYQQDPGMELHLIHYSYGVNSTEKGDLSSESTVSRIRTEHFPLTLESARPSHTSQYLCASSINQETQYFGPGTRLLVL.

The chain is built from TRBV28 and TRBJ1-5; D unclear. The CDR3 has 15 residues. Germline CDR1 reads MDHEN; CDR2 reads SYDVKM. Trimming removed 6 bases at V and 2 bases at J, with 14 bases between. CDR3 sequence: CASSRPIGGNQPQHF. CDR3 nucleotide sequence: TGTGCCAGCAGCCGTCCCATTGGGGGCAATCAGCCCCAGCATTTT.

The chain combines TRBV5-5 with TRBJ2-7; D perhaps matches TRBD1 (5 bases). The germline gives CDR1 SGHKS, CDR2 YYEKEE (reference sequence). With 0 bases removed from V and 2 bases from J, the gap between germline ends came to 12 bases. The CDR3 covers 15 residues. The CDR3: CASSLAQGGTYEQYF. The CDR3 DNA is TGTGCCAGCAGCTTGGCTCAGGGTGGTACCTACGAGCAGTACTTC.